This passage covers 10 T cell receptor beta chains from one sample sequenced in a study of CD8 T cells in Susac syndrome. About 0.5 to 1 ug RNA was reverse transcribed with random hexamers. Each CDR3 protein is one row after TCRdb ran MiXCR on the immunoSEQ multiplex PCR reads. The data hold about 250,000 distinct CDR3 sequences, with 93% observed a single time. The sample consisted of CD4+ T cells from PBMCs. The receptors originated from a human donor with multiple sclerosis.

The rearrangement links TRBV21-1 to TRBJ1-2; the table's D call TRBD1 went unverified against the DNA. TRBV21-1 is a pseudogene segment. The CDR3 totals 15 residues. CDR3 nucleotides: TGTGCCAGCAGCAAAGATTGGACAGGGGGGTATGGCTACACCTTC. Translation gives CASSKDWTGGYGYTF.

As DNA, the CDR3 is TGTGCCAGCAGCACTCGGACCGGAGGGAATAATTCACCCCTCCACTTT. Protein product: CASSTRTGGNNSPLHF. This chain links TRBV7-9 with TRBJ1-6; D gene unclear. Germline lookup yields CDR1 SEHNR and CDR2 FQNEAQ (reference sequence). The CDR3 spans 16 residues. V lost 5 bases, J lost 5 bases, and 16 bases lay in between.

This clonotype appeared a single time. This chain links TRBV28 with TRBJ1-1, with D possibly being TRBD1 (5 bases). Trimming shortened V by 7 bases and J by 5 bases, and 14 bases separated the two germline ends. CDR3 size: 13 residues. In germline, CDR1 is MDHEN, CDR2 SYDVKM. CDR3 coding DNA: TGTGCCAGCAAAGCGGGGACGGGGACTGAAGCTTTCTTT. This codes for CASKAGTGTEAFF.

This sequence joins TRBV6-5 and TRBJ2-7; either TRBD1 or TRBD2 may supply D (5 bases each). V shed 6 bases and J shed 0 bases, with 15 bases lying between them. Germline CDR1 reads MNHEY; CDR2 reads SVGAGI. The length of the CDR3 is 15 residues. CDR3 DNA sequence: TGTGCCAGCAGGACGGGACGGTTTGGCTCCTACGAGCAGTACTTC. Amino acids: CASRTGRFGSYEQYF.

The rearrangement links TRBV4-2 to TRBJ2-4; D unclear. V dropped 0 bases and J dropped 16 bases, with 16 bases sitting between them. Germline lookup yields CDR1 LGHNA and CDR2 YNFKEQ. The CDR3 extends over 13 amino acids. CDR3 loop: CASSQDRRSLGYF. The CDR3 DNA reads as TGTGCCAGCAGCCAAGATCGAAGGAGCCTGGGATACTTC.

This clonotype was detected only a few times. J is TRBJ1-1 and V is TRBV19; perhaps TRBD1 as D (6 bases). V shed 3 bases and J shed 0 bases, with 8 bases lying between them. Germline V lookup: CDR1 LNHDA, CDR2 SQIVND (reference sequence). This CDR3 contains 14 residues. In DNA form, the CDR3 reads TGTGCCAGTAGTATTCAGGGGTTGAACACTGAAGCTTTCTTT. It encodes CASSIQGLNTEAFF.

This clonotype has a single count. The genes are TRBV29-1 and TRBJ2-7; D is undetermined. The germline gives CDR1 SQVTM, CDR2 ANQGSEA. This CDR3 has 13 amino acids. The germline V and J ends were trimmed by 7 bases and 2 bases, with 15 bases remaining between them. The CDR3 protein is CSAFARQAYEQYV. For the CDR3, the DNA is TGCAGCGCCTTTGCCCGGCAGGCCTACGAGCAGTACGTC.

For the CDR3, the DNA is TGCAGTGCCGTCACAGGGGCGCGGACTGAAGCTTTCTTT. This codes for CSAVTGARTEAFF. The chain links TRBV20-1 to TRBJ1-1, with 7 bases lining up with TRBD1. The CDR3 spans 13 residues. From germline, CDR1 is DFQATT and CDR2 SNEGSKA (reference sequence). Trimming cost V 6 bases and J 5 bases; bases outside gene matches: 9.

The rearrangement links TRBV20-1 to TRBJ1-1; D ambiguous. The V end was cut by 5 bases, the J end by 1 base, with 14 bases between. The CDR3 totals 14 residues. The germline V gene has CDR1 DFQATT and CDR2 SNEGSKA (reference sequence). CDR3: CSAGVRTENTEAFF. CDR3 nucleotide sequence: TGCAGTGCTGGTGTACGTACAGAGAACACTGAAGCTTTCTTT.

The CDR3 loop reads CASTSHWDGYTF. The CDR3 nucleotides are TGTGCCAGCACCTCACATTGGGATGGCTACACCTTC. J is TRBJ1-2 and V is TRBV3-1, with D uncertain. The CDR3 consists of 12 residues. V was pared by 7 bases and J by 6 bases, with 12 bases between. Germline assignment: CDR1 LGHDT and CDR2 YNNKEL (reference sequence). The full variable domain, in which reference TRBV3-1 and TRBJ1-2 provide the parts outside the CDR3, is DTAVSQTPKYLVTQMGNDKSIKCEQNLGHDTMYWYKQDSKKFLKIMFSYNNKELIINETVPNRFSPKSPDKAHLNLHINSLELGDSAVYFCASTSHWDGYTFGSGTRLTVV.